This T cell receptor beta chain was found in a study of early stage breast cancer tumors. About the study: Approximately 9.4-fold was the mean read coverage per sample.

CDR1 and CDR2 (germline): LNHDA, SQIVND (reference sequence). J lost 2 bases, V lost 5 bases, and 7 bases had no gene match. This CDR3 is built from 15 residues. Repertoires were generated with immunoSEQ multiplex PCR, while TCRdb's copy carries only in-frame clones and drops some. The sample holds about 36,000 clones, roughly 70% seen once. This TCR was recovered from a person between 60 and 69 years old with breast cancer. This rearrangement joins TRBV19 to TRBJ2-3; 7 bases line up with TRBD1. Sample: blood. The DNA for the CDR3 is TGTGCCAGTAGTCCCAGGGACAGCCCCACAGATACGCAGTATTTT. Amino acids: CASSPRDSPTDTQYF.